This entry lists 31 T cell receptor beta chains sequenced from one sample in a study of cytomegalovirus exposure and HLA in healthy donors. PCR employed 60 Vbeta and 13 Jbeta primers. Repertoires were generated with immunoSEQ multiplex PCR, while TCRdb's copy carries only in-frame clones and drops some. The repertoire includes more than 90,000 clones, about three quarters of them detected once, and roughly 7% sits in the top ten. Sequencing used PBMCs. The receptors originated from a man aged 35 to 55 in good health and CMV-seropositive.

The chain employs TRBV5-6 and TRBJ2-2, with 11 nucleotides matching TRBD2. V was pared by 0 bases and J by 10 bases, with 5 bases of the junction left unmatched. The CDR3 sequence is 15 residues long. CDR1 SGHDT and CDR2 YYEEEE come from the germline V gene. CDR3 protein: CASSLELAGAEELFF. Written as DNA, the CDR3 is TGTGCCAGCAGCTTGGAACTAGCGGGGGCGGAGGAGCTGTTTTTT.

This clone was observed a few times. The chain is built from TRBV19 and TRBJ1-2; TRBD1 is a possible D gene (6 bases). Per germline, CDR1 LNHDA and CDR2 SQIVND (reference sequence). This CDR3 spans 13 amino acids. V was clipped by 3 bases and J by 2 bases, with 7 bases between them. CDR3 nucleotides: TGTGCCAGTAGTATCACAGGGAACTATGGCTACACCTTC. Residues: CASSITGNYGYTF. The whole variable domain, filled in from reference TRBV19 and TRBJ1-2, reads DGGITQSPKYLFRKEGQNVTLSCEQNLNHDAMYWYRQDPGQGLRLIYYSQIVNDFQKGDIAEGYSVSREKKESFPLTVTSAQKNPTAFYLCASSITGNYGYTFGSGTRLTVV.

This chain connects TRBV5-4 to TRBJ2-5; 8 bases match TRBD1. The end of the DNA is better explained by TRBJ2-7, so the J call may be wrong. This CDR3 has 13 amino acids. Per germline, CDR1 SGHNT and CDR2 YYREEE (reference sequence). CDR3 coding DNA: TGTGCCAGCAGCTTGCAGGGGGCGGACGAGCAGTACTTC. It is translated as CASSLQGADEQYF.

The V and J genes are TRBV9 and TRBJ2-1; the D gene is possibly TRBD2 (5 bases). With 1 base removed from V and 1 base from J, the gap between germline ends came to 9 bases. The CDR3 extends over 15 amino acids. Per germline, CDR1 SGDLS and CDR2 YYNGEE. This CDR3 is CASSVSGESYNEQFF. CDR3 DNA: TGTGCCAGCAGCGTATCCGGGGAATCCTACAATGAGCAGTTCTTC.

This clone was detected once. The CDR3 region has the DNA TGTGCCAGCAGCGTCAAGGGCGGGACAGGCTCCATGTCGGCTGAAGCTTTCTTT. Translating it yields CASSVKGGTGSMSAEAFF. The chain recombines TRBV9 with TRBJ1-1, with 8 bases that match TRBD1. V gave up 2 bases and J gave up 6 bases; unmatched junction bases: 18. The V gene's germline CDR1 is SGDLS and CDR2 YYNGEE. The CDR3 runs to 18 residues.

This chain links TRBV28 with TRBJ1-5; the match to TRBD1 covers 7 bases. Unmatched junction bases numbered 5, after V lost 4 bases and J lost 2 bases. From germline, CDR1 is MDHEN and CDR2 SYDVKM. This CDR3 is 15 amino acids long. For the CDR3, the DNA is TGTGCCAGCAGTTCAACAGGGGCTGGCAATCAGCCCCAGCATTTT. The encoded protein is CASSSTGAGNQPQHF.

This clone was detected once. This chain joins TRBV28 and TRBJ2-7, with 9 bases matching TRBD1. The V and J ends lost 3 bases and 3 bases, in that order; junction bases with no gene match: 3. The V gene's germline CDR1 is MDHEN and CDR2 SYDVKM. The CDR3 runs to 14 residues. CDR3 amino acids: CASSFRDRDYEQYF. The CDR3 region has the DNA TGTGCCAGCAGTTTTCGGGACAGGGACTACGAGCAGTACTTC.

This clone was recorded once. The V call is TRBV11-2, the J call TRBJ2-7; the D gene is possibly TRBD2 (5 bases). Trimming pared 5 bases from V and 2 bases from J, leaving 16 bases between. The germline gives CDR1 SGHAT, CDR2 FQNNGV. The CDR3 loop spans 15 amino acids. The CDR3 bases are TGTGCCAGCAGCCAGGAGGCGGTGGGCACCTACGAGCAGTACTTC. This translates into CASSQEAVGTYEQYF.

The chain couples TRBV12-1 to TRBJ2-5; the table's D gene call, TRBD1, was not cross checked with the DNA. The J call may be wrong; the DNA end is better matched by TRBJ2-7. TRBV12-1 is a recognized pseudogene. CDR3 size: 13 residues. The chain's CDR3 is CASNSRASYEQYF. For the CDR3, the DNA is TGTGCCAGCAATAGCAGGGCCTCCTACGAGCAGTACTTC.

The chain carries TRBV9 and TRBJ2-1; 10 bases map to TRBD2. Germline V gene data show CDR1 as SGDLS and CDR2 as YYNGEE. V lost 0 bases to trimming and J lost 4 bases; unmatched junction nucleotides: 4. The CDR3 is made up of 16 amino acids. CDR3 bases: TGTGCCAGCAGCGTAGTAGCGGGAGGATTGTACAATGAGCAGTTCTTC. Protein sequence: CASSVVAGGLYNEQFF.

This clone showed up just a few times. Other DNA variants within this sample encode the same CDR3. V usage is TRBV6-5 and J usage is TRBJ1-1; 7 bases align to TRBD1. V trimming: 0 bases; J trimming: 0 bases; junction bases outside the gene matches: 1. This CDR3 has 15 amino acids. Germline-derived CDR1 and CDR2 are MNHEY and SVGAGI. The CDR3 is CASSYSGQVNTEAFF. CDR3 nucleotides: TGTGCCAGCAGTTACTCCGGACAGGTGAACACTGAAGCTTTCTTT.

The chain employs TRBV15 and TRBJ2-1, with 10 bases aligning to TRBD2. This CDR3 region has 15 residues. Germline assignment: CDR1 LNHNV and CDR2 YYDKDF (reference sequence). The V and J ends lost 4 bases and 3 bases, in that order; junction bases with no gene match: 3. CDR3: CATSTGTSDYNEQFF. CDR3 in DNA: TGTGCCACCAGCACCGGGACTAGCGACTACAATGAGCAGTTCTTC.

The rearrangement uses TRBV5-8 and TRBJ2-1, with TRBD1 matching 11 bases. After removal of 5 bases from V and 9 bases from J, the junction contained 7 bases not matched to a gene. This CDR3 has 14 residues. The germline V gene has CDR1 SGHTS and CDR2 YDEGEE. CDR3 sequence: CASRGRTGGFEQFF. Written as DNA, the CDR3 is TGTGCCAGCAGGGGGCGGACAGGGGGCTTTGAGCAGTTCTTC.

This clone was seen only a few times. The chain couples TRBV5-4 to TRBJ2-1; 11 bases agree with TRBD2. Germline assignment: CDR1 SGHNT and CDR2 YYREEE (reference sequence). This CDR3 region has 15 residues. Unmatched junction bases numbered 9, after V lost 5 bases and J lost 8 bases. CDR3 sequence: CASRSGLAVFDEQFF. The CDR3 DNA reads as TGTGCCAGCAGATCGGGACTAGCGGTTTTCGATGAGCAGTTCTTC.

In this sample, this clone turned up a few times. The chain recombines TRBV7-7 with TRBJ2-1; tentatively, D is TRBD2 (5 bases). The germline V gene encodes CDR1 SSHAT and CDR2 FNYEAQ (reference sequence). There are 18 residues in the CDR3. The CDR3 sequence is CADMLRLSERSSYNEQFF. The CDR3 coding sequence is TGTGCAGACATGCTCAGATTGAGTGAGCGGAGCTCCTACAATGAGCAGTTCTTC.

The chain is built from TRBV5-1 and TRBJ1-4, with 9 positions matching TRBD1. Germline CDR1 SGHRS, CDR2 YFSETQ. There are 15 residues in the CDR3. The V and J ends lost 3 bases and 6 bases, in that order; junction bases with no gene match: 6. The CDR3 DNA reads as TGCGCCAGCAGCTCGTTACAGGGGGCGCATGAAAAACTGTTTTTT. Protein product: CASSSLQGAHEKLFF.

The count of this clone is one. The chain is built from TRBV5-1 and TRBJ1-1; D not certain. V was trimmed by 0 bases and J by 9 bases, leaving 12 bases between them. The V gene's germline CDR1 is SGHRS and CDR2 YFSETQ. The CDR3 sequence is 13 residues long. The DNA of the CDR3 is TGCGCCAGCAGCTTGGGCTCCACAGAAAAAGCTTTCTTT. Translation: CASSLGSTEKAFF.

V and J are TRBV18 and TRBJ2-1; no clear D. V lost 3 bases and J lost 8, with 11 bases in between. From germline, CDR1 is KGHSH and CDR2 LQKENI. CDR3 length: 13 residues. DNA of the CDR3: TGTGCCAGCTCACCCCCTGCGAGCGATGAGCAGTTCTTC. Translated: CASSPPASDEQFF.

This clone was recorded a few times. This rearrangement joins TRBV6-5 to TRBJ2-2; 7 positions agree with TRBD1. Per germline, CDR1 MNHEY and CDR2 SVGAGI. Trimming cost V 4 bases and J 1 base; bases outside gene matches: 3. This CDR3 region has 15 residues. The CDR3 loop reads CASSSGTVNTGELFF. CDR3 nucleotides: TGTGCCAGCAGTTCCGGGACAGTGAACACCGGGGAGCTGTTTTTT.

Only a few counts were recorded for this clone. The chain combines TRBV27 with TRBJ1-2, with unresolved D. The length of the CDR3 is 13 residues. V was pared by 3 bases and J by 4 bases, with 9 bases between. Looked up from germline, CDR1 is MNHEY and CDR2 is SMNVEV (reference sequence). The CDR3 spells CASSLSRLYGYTF. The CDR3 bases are TGTGCCAGCAGTTTGTCCAGGCTCTATGGCTACACCTTC.

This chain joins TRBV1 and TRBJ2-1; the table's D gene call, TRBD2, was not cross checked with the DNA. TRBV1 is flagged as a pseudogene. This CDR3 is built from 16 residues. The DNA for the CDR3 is TGCACCAGCAGCCAAGCTCGCGGGAGGGCCCTAAGGGAGCAGTTCTTC. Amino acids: CTSSQARGRALREQFF.

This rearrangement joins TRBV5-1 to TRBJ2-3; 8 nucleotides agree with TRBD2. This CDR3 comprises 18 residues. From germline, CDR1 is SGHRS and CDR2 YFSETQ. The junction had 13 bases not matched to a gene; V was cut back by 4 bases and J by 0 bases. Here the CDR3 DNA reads TGCGCCAGCAGCCATACTAGCGGAGTTCCCGCTAGCACAGATACGCAGTATTTT. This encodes CASSHTSGVPASTDTQYF. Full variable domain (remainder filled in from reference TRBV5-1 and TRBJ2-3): KAGVTQTPRYLIKTRGQQVTLSCSPISGHRSVSWYQQTPGQGLQFLFEYFSETQRNKGNFPGRFSGRQFSNSRSEMNVSTLELGDSALYLCASSHTSGVPASTDTQYFGPGTRLTVL.

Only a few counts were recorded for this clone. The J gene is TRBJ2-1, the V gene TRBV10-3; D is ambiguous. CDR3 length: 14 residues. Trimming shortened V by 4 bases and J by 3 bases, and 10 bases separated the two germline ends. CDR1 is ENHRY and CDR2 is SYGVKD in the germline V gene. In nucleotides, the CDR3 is TGTGCCATCAGTGCTGGCACCCTCTACAATGAGCAGTTCTTC. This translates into CAISAGTLYNEQFF.

Written as DNA, the CDR3 is TGCGCCAGCAGCCAGACTCCAAGGGAGTTCGGACAGCCCCAGCATTTT. Its protein product is CASSQTPREFGQPQHF. The V gene is TRBV5-1, the J gene TRBJ1-5; D is uncertain. The CDR3 has 16 residues. From germline, CDR1 is SGHRS and CDR2 YFSETQ. Trimming stripped 4 bases from V and 7 bases from J, with 21 bases between.

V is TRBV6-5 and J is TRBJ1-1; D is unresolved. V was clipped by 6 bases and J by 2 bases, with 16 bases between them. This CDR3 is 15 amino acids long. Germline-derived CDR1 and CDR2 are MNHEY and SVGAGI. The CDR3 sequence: CASSLSIGGNTEAFF. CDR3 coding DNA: TGTGCCAGCAGCCTTTCAATAGGAGGCAACACTGAAGCTTTCTTT.

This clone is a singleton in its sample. CDR3 bases: TGCGCCAGCAGCTTCCCTGCAACTTACACAGATACGCAGTATTTT. Translation gives CASSFPATYTDTQYF. V usage is TRBV5-1 and J usage is TRBJ2-3; no definite D call. The CDR3 contains 15 residues. Germline assignment: CDR1 SGHRS and CDR2 YFSETQ. Trimming cost V 2 bases and J 2 bases, with 12 bases left between them.

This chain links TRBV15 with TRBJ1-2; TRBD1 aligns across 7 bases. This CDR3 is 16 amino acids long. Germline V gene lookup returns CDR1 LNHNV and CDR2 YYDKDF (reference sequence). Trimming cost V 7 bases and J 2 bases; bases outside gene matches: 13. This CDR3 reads CATKKTGTARNYGYTF. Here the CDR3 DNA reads TGTGCCACCAAAAAGACCGGGACAGCGAGGAACTATGGCTACACCTTC.

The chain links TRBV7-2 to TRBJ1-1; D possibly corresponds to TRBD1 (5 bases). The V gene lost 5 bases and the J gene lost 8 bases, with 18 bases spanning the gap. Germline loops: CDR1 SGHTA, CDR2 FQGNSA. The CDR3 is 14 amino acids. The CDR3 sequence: CASSASYGEGEAFF. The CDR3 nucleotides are TGTGCCAGCAGCGCAAGCTATGGGGAGGGGGAAGCTTTCTTT.

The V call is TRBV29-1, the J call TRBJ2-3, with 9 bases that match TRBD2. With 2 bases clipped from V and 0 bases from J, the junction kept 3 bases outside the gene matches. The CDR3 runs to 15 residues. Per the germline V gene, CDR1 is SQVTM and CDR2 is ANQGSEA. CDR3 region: CSVEHSGGSTDTQYF. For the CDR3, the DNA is TGCAGCGTTGAACATAGCGGGGGCAGCACAGATACGCAGTATTTT.

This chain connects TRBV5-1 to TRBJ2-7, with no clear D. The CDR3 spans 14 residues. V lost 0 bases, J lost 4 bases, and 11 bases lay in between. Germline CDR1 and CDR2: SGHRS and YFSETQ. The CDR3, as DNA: TGCGCCAGCAGCTTGGACAATTATCAATACGAGCAGTACTTC. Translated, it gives CASSLDNYQYEQYF.

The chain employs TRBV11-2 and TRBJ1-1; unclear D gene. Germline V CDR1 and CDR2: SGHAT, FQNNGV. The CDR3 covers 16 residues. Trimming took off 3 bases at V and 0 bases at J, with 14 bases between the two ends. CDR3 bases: TGTGCCAGCAGCTTCCTCCCTGAGGAGTTGAACACTGAAGCTTTCTTT. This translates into CASSFLPEELNTEAFF.